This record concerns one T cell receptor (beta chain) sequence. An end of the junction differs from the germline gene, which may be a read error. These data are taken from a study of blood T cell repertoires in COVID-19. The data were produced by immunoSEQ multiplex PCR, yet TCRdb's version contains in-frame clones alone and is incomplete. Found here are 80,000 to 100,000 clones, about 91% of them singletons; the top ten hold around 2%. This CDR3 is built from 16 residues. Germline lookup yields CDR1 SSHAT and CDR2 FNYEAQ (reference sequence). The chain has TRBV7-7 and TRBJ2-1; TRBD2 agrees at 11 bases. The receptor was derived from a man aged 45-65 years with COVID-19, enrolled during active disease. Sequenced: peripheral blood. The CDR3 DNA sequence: TGTGCTAGCAGCCTTAGCGGGGGGGCCTCCTACAATGAGCAGTTCTTC. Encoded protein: CASSLSGGASYNEQFF.